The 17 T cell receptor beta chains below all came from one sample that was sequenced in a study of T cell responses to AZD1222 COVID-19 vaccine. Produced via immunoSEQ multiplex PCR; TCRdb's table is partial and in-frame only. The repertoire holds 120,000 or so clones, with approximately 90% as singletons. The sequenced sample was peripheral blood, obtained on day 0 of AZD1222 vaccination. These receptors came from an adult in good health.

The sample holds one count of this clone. CDR3: CATQGQGNQPQHF. The CDR3 DNA is TGTGCCACCCAGGGGCAGGGGAATCAGCCCCAGCATTTT. The chain links TRBV6-5 to TRBJ1-5; TRBD1 is a possible D gene (6 bases). Trimming took 10 bases from V and 4 from J, leaving 14 bases between them. The CDR3 is 13 amino acids. CDR1 is MNHEY, CDR2 SVGAGI, per germline.

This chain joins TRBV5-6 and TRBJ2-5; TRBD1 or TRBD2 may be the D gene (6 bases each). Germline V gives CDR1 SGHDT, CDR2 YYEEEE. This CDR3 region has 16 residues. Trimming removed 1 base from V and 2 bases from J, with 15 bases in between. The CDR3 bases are TGTGCCAGCAGCTTGTACCCGGGGGCAGAACAAGAGACCCAGTACTTC. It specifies CASSLYPGAEQETQYF.

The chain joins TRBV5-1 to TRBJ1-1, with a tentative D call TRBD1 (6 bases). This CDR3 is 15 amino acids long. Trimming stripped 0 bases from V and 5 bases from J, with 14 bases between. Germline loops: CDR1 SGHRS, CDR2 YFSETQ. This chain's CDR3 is CASSLAVGARTEAFF. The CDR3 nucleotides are TGCGCCAGCAGCTTGGCCGTGGGGGCTAGGACTGAAGCTTTCTTT.

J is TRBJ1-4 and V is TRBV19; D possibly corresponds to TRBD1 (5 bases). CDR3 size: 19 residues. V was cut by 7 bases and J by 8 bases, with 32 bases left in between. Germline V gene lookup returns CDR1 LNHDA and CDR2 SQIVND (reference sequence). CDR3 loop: CASTAYGTLPIVSKEKLFF. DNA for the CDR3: TGTGCCAGTACTGCCTACGGGACCCTACCGATAGTCTCAAAGGAAAAACTGTTTTTT.

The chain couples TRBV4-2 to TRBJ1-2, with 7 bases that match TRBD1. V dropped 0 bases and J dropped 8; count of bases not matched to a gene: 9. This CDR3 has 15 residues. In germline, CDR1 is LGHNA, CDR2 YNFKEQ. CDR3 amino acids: CASSQEGGATIGYTF. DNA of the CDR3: TGTGCCAGCAGCCAAGAAGGGGGCGCAACGATCGGCTACACCTTC.

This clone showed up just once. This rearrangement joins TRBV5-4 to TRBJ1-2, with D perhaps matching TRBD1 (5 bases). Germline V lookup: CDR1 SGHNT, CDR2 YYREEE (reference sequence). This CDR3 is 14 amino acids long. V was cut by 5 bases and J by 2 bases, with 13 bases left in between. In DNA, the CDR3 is TGTGCCAGCAGGGGGACGGCAAGAAACTATGGCTACACCTTC. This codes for CASRGTARNYGYTF.

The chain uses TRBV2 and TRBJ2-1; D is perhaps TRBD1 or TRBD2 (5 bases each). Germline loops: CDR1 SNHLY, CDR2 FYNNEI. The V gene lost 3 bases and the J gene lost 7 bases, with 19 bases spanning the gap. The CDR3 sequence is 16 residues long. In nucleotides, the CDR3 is TGTGCCAGCAGTGACAACCCGGGACCCCGCAGAAATGAGCAGTTCTTC. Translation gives CASSDNPGPRRNEQFF.

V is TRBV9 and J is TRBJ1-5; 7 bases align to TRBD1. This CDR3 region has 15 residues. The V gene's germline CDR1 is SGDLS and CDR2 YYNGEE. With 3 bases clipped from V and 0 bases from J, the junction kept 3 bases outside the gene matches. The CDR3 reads CASSEGQTSNQPQHF. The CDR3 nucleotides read TGTGCCAGCAGCGAGGGACAGACTAGCAATCAGCCCCAGCATTTT.

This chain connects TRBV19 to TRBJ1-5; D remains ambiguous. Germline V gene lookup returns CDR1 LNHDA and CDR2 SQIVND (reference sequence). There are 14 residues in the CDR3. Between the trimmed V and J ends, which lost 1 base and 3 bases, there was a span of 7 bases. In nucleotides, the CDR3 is TGTGCCAGTAGTATAGGACTTGCCAATCAGCCCCAGCATTTT. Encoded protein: CASSIGLANQPQHF.

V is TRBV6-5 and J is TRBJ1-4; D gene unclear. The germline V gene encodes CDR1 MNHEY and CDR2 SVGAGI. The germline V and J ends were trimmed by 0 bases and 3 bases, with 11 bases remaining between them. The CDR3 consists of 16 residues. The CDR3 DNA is TGTGCCAGCAGTTACTCGGGAACTCGGCCTAATGAAAAACTGTTTTTT. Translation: CASSYSGTRPNEKLFF.

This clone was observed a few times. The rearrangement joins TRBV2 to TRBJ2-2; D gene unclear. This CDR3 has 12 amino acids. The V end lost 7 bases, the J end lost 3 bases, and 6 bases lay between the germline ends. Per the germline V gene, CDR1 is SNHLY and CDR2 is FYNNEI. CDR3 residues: CASKGYTGELFF. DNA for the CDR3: TGTGCCAGCAAAGGGTACACCGGGGAGCTGTTTTTT.

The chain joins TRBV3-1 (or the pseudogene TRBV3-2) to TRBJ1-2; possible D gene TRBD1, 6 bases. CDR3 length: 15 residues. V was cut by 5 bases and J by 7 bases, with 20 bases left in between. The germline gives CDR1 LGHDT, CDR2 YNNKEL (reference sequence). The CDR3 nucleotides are TGTGCCAGCAGCAGCTTCGGGGGGGGCTCTAGTGGCTACACCTTC. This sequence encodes CASSSFGGGSSGYTF.

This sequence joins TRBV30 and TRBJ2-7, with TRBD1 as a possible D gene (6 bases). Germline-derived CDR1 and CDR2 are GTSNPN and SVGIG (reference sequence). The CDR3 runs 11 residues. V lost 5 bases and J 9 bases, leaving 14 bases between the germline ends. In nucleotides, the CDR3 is TGTGCCTGGGACGTGGAGACAGGGCAGTACTTC. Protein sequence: CAWDVETGQYF.

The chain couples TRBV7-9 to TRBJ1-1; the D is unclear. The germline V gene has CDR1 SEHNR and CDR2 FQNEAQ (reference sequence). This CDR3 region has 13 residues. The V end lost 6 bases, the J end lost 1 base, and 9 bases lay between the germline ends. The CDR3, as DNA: TGTGCCAGCAGACTACAGCAGAACACTGAAGCTTTCTTT. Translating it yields CASRLQQNTEAFF.

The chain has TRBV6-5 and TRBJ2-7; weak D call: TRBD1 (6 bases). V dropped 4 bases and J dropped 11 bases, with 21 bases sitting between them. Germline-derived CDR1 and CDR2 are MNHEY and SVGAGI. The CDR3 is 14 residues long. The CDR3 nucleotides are TGTGCCAGCAGTTCTGGGGGCGGTCGGGGCGTGGAGTACTTC. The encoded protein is CASSSGGGRGVEYF.

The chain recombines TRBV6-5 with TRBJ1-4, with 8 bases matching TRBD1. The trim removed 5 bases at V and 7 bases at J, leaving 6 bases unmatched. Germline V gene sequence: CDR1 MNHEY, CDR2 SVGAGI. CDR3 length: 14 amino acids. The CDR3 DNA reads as TGTGCCAGCAGTAACCGACAGGGGATTGAAAAACTGTTTTTT. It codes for CASSNRQGIEKLFF.

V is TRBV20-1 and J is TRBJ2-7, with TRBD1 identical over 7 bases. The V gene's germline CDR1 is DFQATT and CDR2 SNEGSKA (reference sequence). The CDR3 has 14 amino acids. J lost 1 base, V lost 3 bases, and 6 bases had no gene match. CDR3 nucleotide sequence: TGCAGTGCTAGTGGCCGGACAGGTTCCTACGAGCAGTACTTC. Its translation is CSASGRTGSYEQYF.